This T cell receptor (beta chain) was identified during a study of cytomegalovirus exposure and HLA in healthy donors. Study-wide results and limits: Near-uniform donor sequencing depth was presumed by presence/absence analyses. CMV serostatus was the sole immune exposure information available. It was reportedly the case that the classifier diagnosed cytomegalovirus status with high specificity and sensitivity. Being indistinguishable, some V segments were excluded, TRBV6-2 and TRBV6-3 among them.

CDR1 is SQVTM and CDR2 is ANQGSEA in the germline V gene. The junction had 7 bases not matched to a gene; V was cut back by 3 bases and J by 2 bases. This CDR3 comprises 15 residues. PCR employed 60 Vbeta and 13 Jbeta primers. Clones were sequenced by immunoSEQ multiplex PCR, and TCRdb holds only the in-frame ones, with some missing. The sample holds 100,000 to 150,000 clones, 10% to 13% seen once. About this clone: Its antigen is unidentified.

The clonotype comes from a woman aged 18-29 years in good health and CMV-seropositive. Specimen: PBMCs. The gene calls are TRBV29-1 and TRBJ2-5, with 9 bases lining up with TRBD2. The CDR3 is CSVDGASGDQETQYF. CDR3 DNA: TGCAGCGTTGACGGGGCTAGCGGGGATCAAGAGACCCAGTACTTC.